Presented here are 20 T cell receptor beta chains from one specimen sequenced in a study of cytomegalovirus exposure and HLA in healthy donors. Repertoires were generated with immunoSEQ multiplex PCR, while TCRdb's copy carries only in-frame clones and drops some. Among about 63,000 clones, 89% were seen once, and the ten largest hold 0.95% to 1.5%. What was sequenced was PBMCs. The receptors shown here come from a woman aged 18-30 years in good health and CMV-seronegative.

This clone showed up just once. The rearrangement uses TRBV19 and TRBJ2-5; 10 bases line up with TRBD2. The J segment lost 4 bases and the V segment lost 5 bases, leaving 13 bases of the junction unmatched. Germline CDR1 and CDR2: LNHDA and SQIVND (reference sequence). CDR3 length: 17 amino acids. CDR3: CASSAGAGGPRGETQYF. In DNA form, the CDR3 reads TGTGCCAGTAGTGCGGGAGCGGGGGGGCCTAGGGGAGAGACCCAGTACTTC.

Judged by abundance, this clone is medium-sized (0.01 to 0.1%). CDR3 sequence reads: CASSSRFGYTF. The DNA of the CDR3 is TGTGCCAGCAGTTCCAGGTTCGGCTACACCTTC. The V and J genes are TRBV28 and TRBJ1-2; D is unclear. This CDR3 spans 11 amino acids. Germline CDR1 is MDHEN and CDR2 is SYDVKM. V dropped 4 bases and J dropped 8 bases, with 8 bases sitting between them.

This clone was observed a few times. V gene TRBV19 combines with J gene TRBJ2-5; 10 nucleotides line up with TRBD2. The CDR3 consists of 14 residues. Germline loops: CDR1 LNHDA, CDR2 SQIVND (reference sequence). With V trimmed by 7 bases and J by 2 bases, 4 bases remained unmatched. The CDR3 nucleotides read TGTGCCAGTACCAAGACTAGCGGGCAAGAGACCCAGTACTTC. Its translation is CASTKTSGQETQYF.

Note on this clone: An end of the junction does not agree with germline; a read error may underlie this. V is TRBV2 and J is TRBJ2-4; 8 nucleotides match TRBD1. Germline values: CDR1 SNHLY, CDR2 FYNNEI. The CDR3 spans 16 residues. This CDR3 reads CASRVTNQGARNIQYF. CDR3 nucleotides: TGTGCCAGCAGGGTTACCAACCAGGGGGCCAGAAACATTCAGTACTTC.

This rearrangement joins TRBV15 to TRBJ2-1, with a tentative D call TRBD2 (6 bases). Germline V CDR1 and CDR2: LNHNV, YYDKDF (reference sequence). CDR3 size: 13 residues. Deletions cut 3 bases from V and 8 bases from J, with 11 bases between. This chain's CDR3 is CATSRRLVYEQFF. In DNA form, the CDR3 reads TGTGCCACCAGCAGGAGACTAGTCTATGAGCAGTTCTTC.

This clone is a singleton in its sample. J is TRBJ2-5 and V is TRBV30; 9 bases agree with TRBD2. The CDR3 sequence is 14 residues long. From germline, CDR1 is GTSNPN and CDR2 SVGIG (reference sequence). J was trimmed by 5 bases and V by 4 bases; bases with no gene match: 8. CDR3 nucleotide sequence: TGTGCCTGGAAATTAGCGGGAGTGAGGGAGACCCAGTACTTC. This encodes CAWKLAGVRETQYF.

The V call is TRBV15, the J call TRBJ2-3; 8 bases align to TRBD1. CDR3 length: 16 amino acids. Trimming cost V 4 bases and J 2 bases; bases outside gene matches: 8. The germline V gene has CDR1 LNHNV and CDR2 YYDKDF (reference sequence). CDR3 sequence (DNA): TGTGCCACCAGCAACGGACAGGGAGGACCCACAGATACGCAGTATTTT. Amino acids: CATSNGQGGPTDTQYF.

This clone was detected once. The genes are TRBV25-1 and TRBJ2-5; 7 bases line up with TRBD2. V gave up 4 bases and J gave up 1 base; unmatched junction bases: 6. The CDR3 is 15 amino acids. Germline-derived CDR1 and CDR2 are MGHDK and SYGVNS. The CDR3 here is CASSASSGSQETQYF. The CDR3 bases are TGTGCCAGCAGTGCGTCTAGCGGTTCCCAAGAGACCCAGTACTTC.

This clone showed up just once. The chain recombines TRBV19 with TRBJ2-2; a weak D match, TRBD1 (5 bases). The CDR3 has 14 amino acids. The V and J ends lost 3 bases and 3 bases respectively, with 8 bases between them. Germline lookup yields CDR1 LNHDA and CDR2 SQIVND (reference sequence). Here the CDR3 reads CASSIPRDTGELFF. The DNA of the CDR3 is TGTGCCAGTAGTATCCCCAGGGACACCGGGGAGCTGTTTTTT.

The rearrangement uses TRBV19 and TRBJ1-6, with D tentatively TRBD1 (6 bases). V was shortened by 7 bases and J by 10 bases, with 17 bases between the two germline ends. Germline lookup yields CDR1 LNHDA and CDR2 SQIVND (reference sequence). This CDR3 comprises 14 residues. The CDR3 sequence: CASTKQGSGSPLHF. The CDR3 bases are TGTGCCAGTACCAAACAGGGTTCAGGATCACCCCTCCACTTT.

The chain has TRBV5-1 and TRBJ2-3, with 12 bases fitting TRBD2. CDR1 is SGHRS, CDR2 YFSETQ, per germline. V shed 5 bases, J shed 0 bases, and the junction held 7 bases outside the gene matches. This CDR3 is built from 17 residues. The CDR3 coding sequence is TGCGCCAGCAGGGAGGGACTAGCGGGTCCAAGCACAGATACGCAGTATTTT. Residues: CASREGLAGPSTDTQYF.

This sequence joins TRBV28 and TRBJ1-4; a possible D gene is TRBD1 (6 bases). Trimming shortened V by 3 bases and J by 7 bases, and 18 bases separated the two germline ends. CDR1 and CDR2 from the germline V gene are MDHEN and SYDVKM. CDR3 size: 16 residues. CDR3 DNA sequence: TGTGCCAGCAGTTTTCGGGGGGCGGCGATGGGTGAAAAACTGTTTTTT. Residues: CASSFRGAAMGEKLFF.

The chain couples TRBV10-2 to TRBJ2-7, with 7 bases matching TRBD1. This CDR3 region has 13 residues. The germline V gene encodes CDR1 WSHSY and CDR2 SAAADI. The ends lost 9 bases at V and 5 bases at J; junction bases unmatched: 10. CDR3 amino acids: CASRIDRVDEQYF. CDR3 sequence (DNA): TGCGCCAGTAGGATTGACAGGGTCGACGAGCAGTACTTC.

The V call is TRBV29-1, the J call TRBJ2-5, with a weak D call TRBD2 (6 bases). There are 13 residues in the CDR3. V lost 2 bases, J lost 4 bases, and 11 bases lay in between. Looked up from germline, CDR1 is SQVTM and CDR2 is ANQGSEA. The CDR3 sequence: CSVERQGGETQYF. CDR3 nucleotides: TGCAGCGTTGAAAGGCAGGGAGGAGAGACCCAGTACTTC.

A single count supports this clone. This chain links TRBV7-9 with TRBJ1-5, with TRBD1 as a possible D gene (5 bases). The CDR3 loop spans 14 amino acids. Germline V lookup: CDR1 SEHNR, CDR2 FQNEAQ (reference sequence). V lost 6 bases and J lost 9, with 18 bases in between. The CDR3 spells CASSSTGAVWPQHF. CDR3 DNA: TGTGCCAGCAGTAGCACAGGTGCTGTGTGGCCCCAGCATTTT.

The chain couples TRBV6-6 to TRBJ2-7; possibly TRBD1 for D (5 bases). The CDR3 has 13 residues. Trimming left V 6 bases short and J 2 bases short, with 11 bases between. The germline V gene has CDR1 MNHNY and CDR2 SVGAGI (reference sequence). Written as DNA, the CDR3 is TGTGCCAGCAGCCCCGACAGTACCTACGAGCAGTACTTC. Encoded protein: CASSPDSTYEQYF.

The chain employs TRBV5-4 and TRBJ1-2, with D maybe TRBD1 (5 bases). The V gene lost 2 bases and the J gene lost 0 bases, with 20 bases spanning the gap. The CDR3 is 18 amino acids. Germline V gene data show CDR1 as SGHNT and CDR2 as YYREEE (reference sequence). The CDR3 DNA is TGTGCCAGCAGCTTTCTTTTTAGGACACGAGCGACTAACTATGGCTACACCTTC. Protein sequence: CASSFLFRTRATNYGYTF.

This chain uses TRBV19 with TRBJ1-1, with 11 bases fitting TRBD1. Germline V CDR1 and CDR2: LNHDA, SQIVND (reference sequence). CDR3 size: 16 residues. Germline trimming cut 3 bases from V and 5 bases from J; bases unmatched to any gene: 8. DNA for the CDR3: TGTGCCAGTAGTATCTTCGCGGGGACAGGGGGTACTGAAGCTTTCTTT. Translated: CASSIFAGTGGTEAFF.

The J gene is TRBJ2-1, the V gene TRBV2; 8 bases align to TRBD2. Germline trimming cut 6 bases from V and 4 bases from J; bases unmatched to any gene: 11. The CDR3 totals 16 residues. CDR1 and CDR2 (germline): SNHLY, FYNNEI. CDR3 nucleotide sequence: TGTGCCAGCAGAGCCCCCCGGGGGGGACAATACAATGAGCAGTTCTTC. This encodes CASRAPRGGQYNEQFF.

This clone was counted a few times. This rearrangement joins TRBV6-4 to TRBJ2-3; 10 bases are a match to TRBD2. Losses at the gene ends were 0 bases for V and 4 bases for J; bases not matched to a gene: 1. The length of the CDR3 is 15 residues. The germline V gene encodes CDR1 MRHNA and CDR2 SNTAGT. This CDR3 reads CASSDSSGGADTQYF. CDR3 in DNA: TGTGCCAGCAGTGACTCGAGCGGGGGGGCAGATACGCAGTATTTT.